This record looks at one T cell receptor (beta chain) sequence and its context. PCR was performed using 60 Vbeta and 13 Jbeta primers. Some clones are missing from TCRdb's copy, which holds only in-frame ones; the method was immunoSEQ multiplex PCR. The profile shows about 99,000 clones, approximately 80% of them singletons. The data stem from a study of cytomegalovirus exposure and HLA in healthy donors. Germline V gives CDR1 SGHDT, CDR2 YYEEEE. The CDR3 is 15 residues long. Trimming shortened V by 0 bases and J by 1 base, and 11 bases separated the two germline ends. This sequence joins TRBV5-6 and TRBJ2-7; no clear D gene. The sequence was collected from a man in his forties or fifties in good health and CMV-seronegative. The source material was PBMCs. In nucleotides, the CDR3 is TGTGCCAGCAGCTTGGGTCTTGCGGATTCCTACGAGCAGTACTTC. It encodes CASSLGLADSYEQYF.